This T cell receptor beta chain comes out of a study of blood T cell repertoires in COVID-19 (dated by TCRdb to 2018 to 2021). For context, the study as a whole: The collaborator samples originated in the United States, Italy and Spain and spanned the acute and convalescent phases of COVID-19. The material from the prospective study consisted of cDNA or gDNA derived from T cells, B-cell-depleted T cells, or PBMCs. Subjects who had been exposed to COVID-19, were actively infected with it, or had recovered from it provided the deeply sampled blood TCRbeta repertoires that made up the dataset. The repertoires were released in a freely available public database intended as a resource for research on the immune response to SARS-CoV-2. Samples were obtained from the ongoing ImmuneRACE study (first 160 participants) and from 1,254 subjects provided by 6 global collaborators. Sample metadata almost always included a de-identified subject ID, COVID-19 status, age in years and sex. Where available, HLA class I and class II types were obtained from metadata supplied by the sample provider rather than from assay-based typing. Study-wide findings and limitations: Clinical and demographic metadata were provided uncurated, with the amount varying by source and participant.

As for this clone: What this receptor recognizes is not known. Per-base qualities were not stored, and no clone one base away is much larger.

Its CDR3 holds 15 amino acids, cysteine through phenylalanine. CDR3 DNA only is kept here, 45 bases in frame from base 1. V is trimmed back by 5 bases and J by 3 bases, and the junction contains 9 bases that no gene match accounts for. Taken from the germline V gene, the CDR1 and CDR2 loops are MDHEN and SYDVKM. TCRbeta CDR3 regions were amplified from genomic DNA by means of the immunoSEQ Assay, a bias-controlled multiplex PCR. As for how the authors treated the data: The number of nucleated cells in each sample was estimated by amplification of reference gene primers within the assay. To quantify the absolute abundance of each unique TCRbeta CDR3 rearrangement, sequence reads were collapsed and filtered. For each sample, productive Simpson clonality was calculated as the square root of Simpson's diversity index across productive rearrangements. TCRdb took over this immuneACCESS table, retaining in-frame rearrangements with V and J assigned. Such tables are incomplete; in checked studies, under half of the missing clones stem from an unresolved V gene, and the remainder is unexplained. For V, J and clone size, that table is used; D and trimming come from the DNA. This sample gives 63,000 or so clones in total; about 81% of them show up just once. About 9.1% of the sample comes from the top ten.

Each collaborating institution followed its own protocols to collect whole blood in K2EDTA tubes. Collaborator samples were shipped for TCRbeta analysis as frozen whole blood, isolated PBMCs, or DNA extracted from either sample type. The rearranged chain carries TRBV28 and TRBJ2-5; 7 central bases correspond to TRBD2. Sample: peripheral blood. The sequence was obtained from a human donor in a cohort sampled during active COVID-19. The DNA reads TGTGCCAGCAGTACAAGCGGGATAAGGGAAGAGACCCAGTACTTC. It codes for CASSTSGIREETQYF.